Below, 10 T cell receptor beta chains from the same sample are listed, as sequenced in a study of T cells in Graves' hyperthyroidism and ophthalmopathy. Amplification of TCR beta CDR3 regions was performed using RNA transcripts as template. Using the HTBI primer set, a first-round RT-PCR was run on the TCR CDR3. TCRdb ran MiXCR on the multiplex PCR reads and lists one entry per CDR3 protein. The sample consists of roughly 240,000 distinct CDR3 sequences, roughly 15% of them appearing once. Sequenced sample: blood. The origin of the receptors is a woman under 30 with Graves' ophthalmopathy.

This clonotype was recorded at least ten times. The CDR3 DNA follows: TGTGCCACCAGCAGATGGACAGGGAACACTGAAGCTTTCTTT. The encoded protein is CATSRWTGNTEAFF. This sequence joins TRBV15 and TRBJ1-1; TRBD1 aligns across 7 bases. The CDR3 length is 14 residues. After removal of 2 bases from V and 1 base from J, the junction contained 1 base not matched to a gene. Germline V CDR1 and CDR2: LNHNV, YYDKDF (reference sequence).

The sample holds a few counts of this clonotype. The chain uses TRBV5-1 and TRBJ2-3, with TRBD2 identical over 14 bases. V trimming: 0 bases; J trimming: 2 bases; junction bases outside the gene matches: 2. This CDR3 comprises 17 residues. CDR1 and CDR2 (germline): SGHRS, YFSETQ. CDR3 region: CASSLGTSGGITDTQYF. CDR3 in DNA: TGCGCCAGCAGCTTGGGGACTAGCGGGGGGATCACAGATACGCAGTATTTT.

This clonotype showed up many times. The gene calls are TRBV2 and TRBJ2-7; TRBD1 agrees at 10 bases. V trimming: 7 bases; J trimming: 5 bases; junction bases outside the gene matches: 5. CDR1 SNHLY and CDR2 FYNNEI come from the germline V gene. The CDR3 is 13 residues long. CDR3 loop: CASTKDRGDEQYF. In nucleotides, the CDR3 is TGTGCCAGCACGAAGGACAGGGGGGACGAGCAGTACTTC.

In its sample, this clonotype was seen many times. V gene TRBV20-1 combines with J gene TRBJ2-5, with a possible D match to TRBD1 (6 bases). Trimming removed 0 bases from V and 5 bases from J, with 19 bases in between. This CDR3 comprises 16 residues. CDR1 and CDR2 (germline): DFQATT, SNEGSKA (reference sequence). The CDR3 spells CSARDQRRGSGETQYF. The CDR3 DNA is TGCAGTGCTAGAGATCAACGTAGGGGGTCTGGGGAGACCCAGTACTTC.

In this sample, this clonotype turned up many times. This rearrangement joins TRBV10-1 to TRBJ1-2; no reliable D call. Per germline, CDR1 WNHNN and CDR2 SYGVQD (reference sequence). The CDR3 consists of 13 residues. V lost 1 base, J lost 2 bases, and 5 bases lay in between. The CDR3 DNA sequence: TGCGCCAGCAGTGAGTGGGAGAACTATGGCTACACCTTC. This encodes CASSEWENYGYTF.

This clonotype appeared many times. CDR3 sequence: CASSYHGYGNTEAFF. CDR3 sequence (DNA): TGTGCCAGCAGTTATCACGGGTATGGGAACACTGAAGCTTTCTTT. The chain joins TRBV6-2 or TRBV6-3 to TRBJ1-1; the D is unclear. The V gene's germline CDR1 is MNHEY and CDR2 SVGEGT. V was cut by 3 bases and J by 1 base, with 12 bases left in between. This CDR3 is built from 15 residues.

The CDR3 DNA is TGCAGTGCCAGCAGCTTAGTTAACAGTCACCCTTATAGCAATCAGCCCCAGCATTTT. Translated, it gives CSASSLVNSHPYSNQPQHF. The genes are TRBV20-1 and TRBJ1-5; D gene unclear. From germline, CDR1 is DFQATT and CDR2 SNEGSKA (reference sequence). This CDR3 contains 19 residues. With 6 bases removed from V and 0 bases from J, the gap between germline ends came to 27 bases.

This clonotype was counted ten times or more. V gene TRBV20-1 combines with J gene TRBJ2-7; 10 bases match TRBD2. Germline trimming cut 4 bases from V and 4 bases from J; bases unmatched to any gene: 13. There are 16 residues in the CDR3. Germline assignment: CDR1 DFQATT and CDR2 SNEGSKA (reference sequence). The CDR3 here is CSAILLASGRAYEQYF. For the CDR3, the DNA is TGCAGTGCTATCCTTTTGGCCAGCGGGAGGGCTTACGAGCAGTACTTC.

This clonotype occurred many times. The V and J genes are TRBV9 and TRBJ1-1; TRBD1 agrees at 8 bases. V shed 6 bases, J shed 4 bases, and the junction held 8 bases outside the gene matches. The CDR3 runs to 14 residues. Germline V lookup: CDR1 SGDLS, CDR2 YYNGEE. CDR3 DNA: TGTGCCAGCAACCCGACAGGGGCAGGCACTGAAGCTTTCTTT. Translated, it gives CASNPTGAGTEAFF.

This clonotype was seen repeatedly, ten times or more. The chain has TRBV5-1 and TRBJ2-1; D possibly corresponds to TRBD2 (6 bases). Germline V lookup: CDR1 SGHRS, CDR2 YFSETQ. The V gene lost 1 base and the J gene lost 2 bases, with 10 bases spanning the gap. This CDR3 has 15 residues. The CDR3 nucleotides read TGCGCCAGCAGCTTGACCGGGACTCCCTACAATGAGCAGTTCTTC. Translating it yields CASSLTGTPYNEQFF.